This T cell receptor (beta chain) was identified in a study of sequential checkpoint blockade in melanoma. The overall study: First-line arms were nivolumab then ipilimumab, or the reverse, randomized 1:1. Each arm's sequence ended with maintenance nivolumab.

Treatment of the sample: randomized to nivolumab then ipilimumab (arm A) or the reverse (arm B). PBMC sorting kept live CD3+CD8+ cells without CD19 or CD56. CDR1 is SQVTM and CDR2 is ANQGSEA in the germline V gene. The V gene lost 5 bases and the J gene lost 8 bases, with 12 bases spanning the gap. The CDR3 totals 11 residues. Assay: immunoSEQ multiplex PCR; the TCRdb copy retains only in-frame clones and omits some. The table includes some 26,000 clones, about 77% detected once. The sample here was CD8+ T cells sorted from blood (inferred from file names), taken from a patient given nivolumab and ipilimumab in sequence. The sequence derives from a human donor with melanoma. The genes are TRBV29-1 and TRBJ1-2; maybe TRBD1 (5 bases). CDR3 in DNA: TGCAGCGTTCGGGGGACGGAGGGCTACACCTTC. It encodes CSVRGTEGYTF.